These T cell receptor beta chains were read from a single sample in a study of T cells after posttransplantation cyclophosphamide. Profiled with immunoSEQ multiplex PCR; TCRdb holds only in-frame clones, not every one. The sample shows some 22,000 clones, about 83% of them seen only once. The sequenced material came from PBMCs. The origin of the receptors is a woman aged 60-75 years with a blood cancer, CMV-positive, and with a related stem cell donor. Both conserved end residues are part of each CDR3. The D gene is left open where the match is weak. Size tells how often a clone was seen (once, few, many) or the class of an expanded clone, and some rows leave it out.

clone_size: NA
cdr3_length: 15
j_call: TRBJ2-1
d_call: TRBD1
v_call: TRBV19
cdr3_nt: TGTGCCAGTAGTAAGAGACAGGGCCTGTACAATGAGCAGTTCTTC
cdr3_aa: CASSKRQGLYNEQFF

clone_size: few
cdr3_length: 14
j_call: TRBJ1-3
d_call: NA
v_call: TRBV7-9
cdr3_nt: TGTGCCAGCAGTTCCAGGGTGTCTGGAAACACCATATATTTT
cdr3_aa: CASSSRVSGNTIYF

clone_size: once
cdr3_length: 15
j_call: TRBJ2-7
d_call: TRBD2
v_call: TRBV28
cdr3_nt: TGTGCCAGCAGCTCCGGACTAGCGGGATTCTACGAGCAGTACTTC
cdr3_aa: CASSSGLAGFYEQYF

clone_size: NA
cdr3_length: 15
j_call: TRBJ2-3
d_call: NA
v_call: TRBV7-3
cdr3_nt: TGTGCCAGCAGCGTCGCGGGTGACCACATCAATACGCAGTATTTT
cdr3_aa: CASSVAGDHINTQYF

clone_size: NA
cdr3_length: 14
j_call: TRBJ1-2
d_call: NA
v_call: TRBV11-2
cdr3_nt: TGTGCCAGCAGCTTAGTTCCGGGAGGATATGGCTACACCTTC
cdr3_aa: CASSLVPGGYGYTF

clone_size: once
cdr3_length: 15
j_call: TRBJ2-1
d_call: NA
v_call: TRBV5-1
cdr3_nt: TGCGCCAGCAGCTTGCTGGAGGGTGGAAACAATGAGCAGTTCTTC
cdr3_aa: CASSLLEGGNNEQFF

clone_size: NA
cdr3_length: 17
j_call: TRBJ2-5
d_call: TRBD2
v_call: TRBV5-1
cdr3_nt: TGCGCCAGCAGCTTGGGGTCGTTAGCGGGAGGGGGAGAGACCCAGTACTTC
cdr3_aa: CASSLGSLAGGGETQYF

clone_size: NA
cdr3_length: 14
j_call: TRBJ1-6
d_call: NA
v_call: TRBV5-1
cdr3_nt: TGCGCCAGCAGCTTGGACCAGGGGAATTCACCCCTCCACTTT
cdr3_aa: CASSLDQGNSPLHF

clone_size: NA
cdr3_length: 14
j_call: TRBJ1-1
d_call: NA
v_call: TRBV2
cdr3_nt: TGTGCCAGCAGCCCGAGGACTTCAGCCACTGAAGCTTTCTTT
cdr3_aa: CASSPRTSATEAFF

clone_size: NA
cdr3_length: 14
j_call: TRBJ2-2
d_call: TRBD1
v_call: TRBV2
cdr3_nt: TGTGCCAGCAGCGGACAGGGAGGTACCGGGGAGCTGTTTTTT
cdr3_aa: CASSGQGGTGELFF

clone_size: NA
cdr3_length: 13
j_call: TRBJ1-5
d_call: NA
v_call: TRBV6-1
cdr3_nt: TGTGCCAGTACCCGGGAAAACAATCAGCCCCAGCATTTT
cdr3_aa: CASTRENNQPQHF

clone_size: NA
cdr3_length: 15
j_call: TRBJ2-3
d_call: NA
v_call: TRBV7-9
cdr3_nt: TGTGCCAGCAGCGAATGGAAGACTAGCACAGATACGCAGTATTTT
cdr3_aa: CASSEWKTSTDTQYF

clone_size: few
cdr3_length: 14
j_call: TRBJ1-4
d_call: TRBD1
v_call: TRBV5-1
cdr3_nt: TGCGCCAGCAGCACGGGACAGACTAATGAAAAACTGTTTTTT
cdr3_aa: CASSTGQTNEKLFF

clone_size: NA
cdr3_length: 13
j_call: TRBJ2-3
d_call: NA
v_call: TRBV30
cdr3_nt: TGTGCCCTGAGGGGCGGGAACACAGATACGCAGTATTTT
cdr3_aa: CALRGGNTDTQYF

clone_size: once
cdr3_length: 14
j_call: TRBJ1-1
d_call: TRBD1
v_call: TRBV5-4
cdr3_nt: TGTGCCAGCAGCTCGGGACAGGGAGACACTGAAGCTTTCTTT
cdr3_aa: CASSSGQGDTEAFF

clone_size: NA
cdr3_length: 17
j_call: TRBJ2-1
d_call: TRBD2
v_call: TRBV7-8
cdr3_nt: TGTGCCAGCAGCTTGGGGTCTAGCGGGAGAGGGGTCAATGAGCAGTTCTTC
cdr3_aa: CASSLGSSGRGVNEQFF

clone_size: NA
cdr3_length: 17
j_call: TRBJ2-5
d_call: NA
v_call: TRBV11-2
cdr3_nt: TGTGCCAGCAGCTCCCTCGCCAGGAGGCGGTATCAAGAGACCCAGTACTTC
cdr3_aa: CASSSLARRRYQETQYF

clone_size: NA
cdr3_length: 14
j_call: TRBJ1-6
d_call: NA
v_call: TRBV28
cdr3_nt: TGTGCCACCTGGGCCTCCAGGGTAAACTCCCCCCTCCACTTT
cdr3_aa: CATWASRVNSPLHF

clone_size: NA
cdr3_length: 14
j_call: TRBJ1-1
d_call: NA
v_call: TRBV5-1
cdr3_nt: TGCGCCAGCAGCTCATACAGGGCGAACACTGAAGCTTTCTTT
cdr3_aa: CASSSYRANTEAFF

clone_size: NA
cdr3_length: 15
j_call: TRBJ1-1
d_call: NA
v_call: TRBV6-5
cdr3_nt: TGTGCCAGCAGCCATAAACCGGGACGGGGGACTGAAGCTTTCTTT
cdr3_aa: CASSHKPGRGTEAFF

clone_size: NA
cdr3_length: 16
j_call: TRBJ1-1
d_call: TRBD1
v_call: TRBV27
cdr3_nt: TGTGCCAGCAGTCCTAAGACGGGACAGCTAAGTCCTGAAGCTTTCTTT
cdr3_aa: CASSPKTGQLSPEAFF

clone_size: NA
cdr3_length: 13
j_call: TRBJ1-1
d_call: NA
v_call: TRBV7-2
cdr3_nt: TGTGCCAGCAGATTGGGGGGGAACACTGAAGCTTTCTTT
cdr3_aa: CASRLGGNTEAFF